One sample yielded the 22 T cell receptor beta chains listed below, sequenced in a study of PD-1 blockade in classical Hodgkin lymphoma. Produced via immunoSEQ multiplex PCR; TCRdb's table is partial and in-frame only. Of some 150,000 clones in the sample, approximately 80% are singletons; the top ten hold over 7.5%. All the patients suffered relapse after autologous stem cell transplantation, and brentuximab vedotin exposure differed. Sequenced material: peripheral blood mononuclear cells (PBMCs), taken before the second cycle of nivolumab. Receptor source: a human donor with classical Hodgkin lymphoma.

The chain has TRBV7-8 and TRBJ2-1; possible D gene TRBD2, 6 bases. This CDR3 region has 16 residues. Germline V CDR1 and CDR2: SGHVS, FQNEAQ. Deletions cut 0 bases from V and 3 bases from J, with 12 bases between. DNA for the CDR3: TGTGCCAGCAGCTTAGCGGAGGGTCGGGGCTACAATGAGCAGTTCTTC. Amino acids: CASSLAEGRGYNEQFF.

With regard to this clone: The germline gene is not matched at one end of the junction; a read error may be the cause. Other DNA sequences in the same sample also yield this CDR3. The J gene is TRBJ2-2, the V gene TRBV5-1, with D unclear. Germline-derived CDR1 and CDR2 are SGHRS and YFSETQ. The CDR3 is made up of 14 amino acids. The CDR3 protein is CASSLEPGTGELFF. CDR3 coding DNA: TGCGCCAGCAGTTTGGAGCCTGGCACCGGGGAGCTGTTTTTT.

The chain couples TRBV5-6 to TRBJ2-5; the match to TRBD2 covers 7 bases. Gene TRBJ2-7 matches the end of the DNA better, so the J call may be wrong. The CDR3 sequence is 15 residues long. Germline V gene sequence: CDR1 SGHDT, CDR2 YYEEEE. The DNA for the CDR3 is TGTGCCAGCAGCTTGGGGCCCCAGCGGGACCACGAGCAGTACTTC. Translation: CASSLGPQRDHEQYF.

Here the CDR3 DNA reads TGTGCCAGCAGTTTATCGGCAAGCCGAAAGCTTTACAATGAGCAGTTCTTC. This gives the protein CASSLSASRKLYNEQFF. The V call is TRBV27, the J call TRBJ2-1; no firm D call. Germline-derived CDR1 and CDR2 are MNHEY and SMNVEV (reference sequence). The CDR3 loop spans 17 amino acids. Trimming cost V 0 bases and J 4 bases, with 16 bases left between them.

V is TRBV11-3 and J is TRBJ2-3; 12 bases are a match to TRBD2. Losses at the gene ends were 5 bases for V and 4 bases for J; bases not matched to a gene: 7. Germline V lookup: CDR1 SGHNT, CDR2 YENEEA. This CDR3 spans 16 amino acids. The CDR3 sequence is CASSPSGGAGADTQYF. In nucleotides, the CDR3 is TGTGCCAGCAGCCCTAGCGGGGGGGCCGGGGCAGATACGCAGTATTTT. Complete variable domain (other parts from reference TRBV11-3 and TRBJ2-3): EAGVVQSPRYKIIEKKQPVAFWCNPISGHNTLYWYLQNLGQGPELLIRYENEEAVDDSQLPKDRFSAERLKGVDSTLKIQPAELGDSAVYLCASSPSGGAGADTQYFGPGTRLTVL.

CDR3 coding DNA: TGTGCCAGCAGTTACCTCGGGGAGGGTTCTGGCTATGGCTACACCTTC. Translating it yields CASSYLGEGSGYGYTF. The chain has TRBV27 and TRBJ1-2; D remains ambiguous. This CDR3 region has 16 residues. Trimming removed 4 bases from V and 4 bases from J, with 19 bases in between. Germline CDR1 is MNHEY and CDR2 is SMNVEV (reference sequence).

This chain's CDR3 is CASSLGQGGPETQYF. CDR3 bases: TGTGCCAGCAGCTTAGGACAGGGAGGTCCAGAGACCCAGTACTTC. The rearrangement uses TRBV7-7 and TRBJ2-5; D perhaps matches TRBD1 (7 bases). The CDR3 has 15 residues. Trimming pared 1 base from V and 4 bases from J, leaving 13 bases between. Germline CDR1 SSHAT, CDR2 FNYEAQ (reference sequence). The full variable domain, rest sourced from reference TRBV7-7 and TRBJ2-5, is GAGVSQSPRYKVTKRGQDVTLRCDPISSHATLYWYQQALGQGPEFLTYFNYEAQPDKSGLPSDRFSAERPEGSISTLTIQRTEQRDSAMYRCASSLGQGGPETQYFGPGTRLLVL.

The CDR3 sequence is CAISTPPGASGSSYNEQFF. The CDR3 bases are TGTGCCATCAGTACTCCTCCGGGGGCTAGCGGAAGCTCCTACAATGAGCAGTTCTTC. The rearrangement uses TRBV10-3 and TRBJ2-1, with a possible D match to TRBD2 (7 bases). The germline CDR1 and CDR2 sequences are ENHRY and SYGVKD. This CDR3 contains 19 residues. V lost 5 bases to trimming and J lost 0 bases, with 23 bases between them.

The V gene is TRBV7-9, the J gene TRBJ2-4; D might be TRBD1 (6 bases). This CDR3 is 16 amino acids long. V gave up 8 bases and J gave up 0 bases, with 17 bases separating them. Per germline, CDR1 SEHNR and CDR2 FQNEAQ (reference sequence). This chain's CDR3 is CASAPRGQTAKNIQYF. The CDR3 DNA is TGTGCCAGCGCTCCCCGAGGACAGACAGCCAAAAACATTCAGTACTTC.

The chain couples TRBV10-3 to TRBJ2-5, with TRBD1 matching 8 bases. The CDR3 length is 13 residues. V shed 7 bases, J shed 7 bases, and the junction held 8 bases outside the gene matches. CDR1 is ENHRY and CDR2 is SYGVKD in the germline V gene. In nucleotides, the CDR3 is TGTGCCATCAACCCCCGGACAGGGACGACCCAGTACTTC. This encodes CAINPRTGTTQYF.

This sequence joins TRBV7-9 and TRBJ1-2, with a tentative D call TRBD1 (5 bases). The V gene's germline CDR1 is SEHNR and CDR2 FQNEAQ (reference sequence). The CDR3 length is 16 residues. Trimming removed 0 bases from V and 4 bases from J, with 15 bases in between. CDR3 nucleotide sequence: TGTGCCAGCAGCTTAGCGGGGCAGGACGTCGTCTATGGCTACACCTTC. Translated: CASSLAGQDVVYGYTF. The full variable domain, with the rest looked up from reference TRBV7-9 and TRBJ1-2, is DTGVSQNPRHKITKRGQNVTFRCDPISEHNRLYWYRQTLGQGPEFLTYFQNEAQLEKSRLLSDRFSAERPKGSFSTLEIQRTEQGDSAMYLCASSLAGQDVVYGYTFGSGTRLTVV.

V usage is TRBV2 and J usage is TRBJ2-1, with TRBD2 as a possible D gene (6 bases). The CDR3 sequence is 14 residues long. Germline loops: CDR1 SNHLY, CDR2 FYNNEI. V gave up 6 bases and J gave up 3 bases, with 12 bases separating them. The CDR3 DNA sequence: TGTGCCAGCAGGGGAGTGGAGGGCTACAATGAGCAGTTCTTC. Translated, it gives CASRGVEGYNEQFF.

V gene TRBV6-5 combines with J gene TRBJ1-2; TRBD1 agrees at 10 bases. Trimming at V came to 6 bases and at J to 5 bases, leaving 6 bases not matched to a gene. This CDR3 contains 14 residues. CDR1 and CDR2 (germline): MNHEY, SVGAGI. The CDR3 sequence is CASRPGQGSYGYTF. The CDR3 coding sequence is TGTGCCAGCAGACCGGGACAGGGGAGTTATGGCTACACCTTC.

The V and J genes are TRBV6-6 and TRBJ1-2; tentative D call: TRBD1 (6 bases). Looked up from germline, CDR1 is MNHNY and CDR2 is SVGAGI (reference sequence). The CDR3 has 13 amino acids. V dropped 5 bases and J dropped 4 bases, with 11 bases sitting between them. The CDR3 spells CASSQDSFYGYTF. CDR3 in DNA: TGTGCCAGCAGTCAGGACAGCTTCTATGGCTACACCTTC.

The V gene is TRBV7-9, the J gene TRBJ2-1; TRBD2 matches at 7 bases. V was pared by 7 bases and J by 3 bases, with 12 bases of the junction left unmatched. This CDR3 comprises 16 residues. Germline CDR1 and CDR2: SEHNR and FQNEAQ (reference sequence). CDR3 nucleotides: TGTGCCAGCATGGCCCTGAGCGGGACTGACTACAATGAGCAGTTCTTC. This sequence encodes CASMALSGTDYNEQFF.

This clone showed up just a few times. The rearrangement joins TRBV7-3 to TRBJ2-1, with 7 nucleotides matching TRBD2. This CDR3 region has 15 residues. V lost 1 base to trimming and J lost 5 bases; unmatched junction nucleotides: 5. The V gene's germline CDR1 is SGHTA and CDR2 FQGTGA. The CDR3 coding sequence is TGTGCCAGCAGCTTAAGGCTAGCGGTTAACAATGAGCAGTTCTTC. It codes for CASSLRLAVNNEQFF.

This chain joins TRBV10-3 and TRBJ1-2, with 7 bases identical to TRBD1. V dropped 4 bases and J dropped 4; count of bases not matched to a gene: 9. The CDR3 sequence is 15 residues long. The germline V gene has CDR1 ENHRY and CDR2 SYGVKD. The CDR3 sequence: CAISVGTAIRYGYTF. The CDR3 DNA follows: TGTGCCATCAGTGTAGGGACAGCGATCCGCTATGGCTACACCTTC.

The chain is built from TRBV5-6 and TRBJ2-5; 7 bases are shared with TRBD2. The J call may be mistaken, given a closer DNA end match to TRBJ2-7. The CDR3 loop spans 15 amino acids. CDR1 is SGHDT and CDR2 is YYEEEE in the germline V gene. CDR3 sequence reads: CASSLGLAEGYEQYF. In DNA, the CDR3 is TGTGCCAGCAGCTTGGGTCTAGCGGAGGGGTACGAGCAGTACTTC.

About this clone: This same CDR3 is encoded by further DNA sequences in the sample. The chain employs TRBV7-3 and TRBJ2-3; D is unclear. This CDR3 has 14 amino acids. Trimming shortened V by 0 bases and J by 0 bases, and 4 bases separated the two germline ends. Looked up from germline, CDR1 is SGHTA and CDR2 is FQGTGA. Here the CDR3 reads CASSLTASTDTQYF. In DNA, the CDR3 is TGTGCCAGCAGCTTAACTGCTAGCACAGATACGCAGTATTTT.

V gene TRBV6-1 combines with J gene TRBJ1-1; TRBD1 is a possible D gene (5 bases). Trimming removed 8 bases at V and 1 base at J, with 8 bases between. This CDR3 comprises 12 residues. Germline assignment: CDR1 MNHNS and CDR2 SASEGT. The CDR3 loop is CASWTRNTEAFF. CDR3 nucleotides: TGTGCCAGCTGGACACGGAACACTGAAGCTTTCTTT.

The V call is TRBV19, the J call TRBJ1-2; unclear D gene. The CDR3 loop spans 12 amino acids. Trimming took 4 bases from V and 0 from J, leaving 3 bases between them. The germline gives CDR1 LNHDA, CDR2 SQIVND (reference sequence). CDR3 sequence (DNA): TGTGCCAGTAGTACTTCTAACTATGGCTACACCTTC. This codes for CASSTSNYGYTF. The full variable domain, in which reference TRBV19 and TRBJ1-2 provide the parts outside the CDR3, is DGGITQSPKYLFRKEGQNVTLSCEQNLNHDAMYWYRQDPGQGLRLIYYSQIVNDFQKGDIAEGYSVSREKKESFPLTVTSAQKNPTAFYLCASSTSNYGYTFGSGTRLTVV.

The table lists this clone with many counts. The chain combines TRBV7-9 with TRBJ2-3; unclear D gene. The CDR3 loop spans 12 amino acids. CDR1 and CDR2 from the germline V gene are SEHNR and FQNEAQ (reference sequence). V was trimmed by 5 bases and J by 2 bases, leaving 5 bases between them. CDR3 sequence reads: CASSPVTDTQYF. DNA of the CDR3: TGTGCCAGCAGCCCCGTCACAGATACGCAGTATTTT. Full variable domain (outside the CDR3, taken from reference TRBV7-9 and TRBJ2-3): DTGVSQNPRHKITKRGQNVTFRCDPISEHNRLYWYRQTLGQGPEFLTYFQNEAQLEKSRLLSDRFSAERPKGSFSTLEIQRTEQGDSAMYLCASSPVTDTQYFGPGTRLTVL.